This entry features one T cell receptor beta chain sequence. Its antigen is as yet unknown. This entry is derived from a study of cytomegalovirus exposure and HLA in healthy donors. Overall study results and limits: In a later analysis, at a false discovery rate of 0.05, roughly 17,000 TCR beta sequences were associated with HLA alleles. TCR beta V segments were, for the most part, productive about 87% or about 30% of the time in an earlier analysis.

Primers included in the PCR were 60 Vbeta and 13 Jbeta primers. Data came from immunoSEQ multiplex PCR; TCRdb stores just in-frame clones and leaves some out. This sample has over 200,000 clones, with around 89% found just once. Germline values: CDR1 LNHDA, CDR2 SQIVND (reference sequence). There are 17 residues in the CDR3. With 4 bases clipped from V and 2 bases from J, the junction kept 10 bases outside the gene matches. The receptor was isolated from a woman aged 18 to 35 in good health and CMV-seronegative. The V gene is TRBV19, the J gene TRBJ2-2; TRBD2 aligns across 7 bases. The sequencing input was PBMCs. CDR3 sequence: CASSTGRDYRNTGELFF. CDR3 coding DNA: TGTGCCAGTAGTACGGGACGGGACTACAGAAACACCGGGGAGCTGTTTTTT.